This T cell receptor (beta chain) was documented in a study of CD8 T cells in ankylosing spondylitis. Broader study findings: Disease-associated clones were CD8+ and fairly uncommon in peripheral blood. Reports of some motif variants in reactive arthritis synovial fluid and blood predate this one. Roughly 8 highly homologous variants made up a TCR beta motif, and this motif appeared characteristic of ankylosing spondylitis blood.

Each TCR beta library was made by quantitative 5'-RACE that incorporated molecular barcodes. TCRdb processed the 5' RACE reads anew with MiXCR; each CDR3 protein has one entry. In the table there are around 430,000 distinct CDR3 sequences, 15% to 20% of which are singletons. As to this clonotype: No antigen is known for it.

The sequencing sample was made of blood, either unsorted or a sorted T cell fraction (not recorded which). The source is a male donor with ankylosing spondylitis.

The CDR3 loop reads CASSEGGRGVADTQYF. The CDR3 DNA is TGTGCCAGCAGTGAAGGCGGCAGGGGTGTTGCAGATACGCAGTATTTT. V and J are TRBV6-1 and TRBJ2-3, with a tentative D call TRBD1 (6 bases). CDR3 length: 16 residues. Trimming took 1 base from V and 4 from J, leaving 15 bases between them. From germline, CDR1 is MNHNS and CDR2 SASEGT.